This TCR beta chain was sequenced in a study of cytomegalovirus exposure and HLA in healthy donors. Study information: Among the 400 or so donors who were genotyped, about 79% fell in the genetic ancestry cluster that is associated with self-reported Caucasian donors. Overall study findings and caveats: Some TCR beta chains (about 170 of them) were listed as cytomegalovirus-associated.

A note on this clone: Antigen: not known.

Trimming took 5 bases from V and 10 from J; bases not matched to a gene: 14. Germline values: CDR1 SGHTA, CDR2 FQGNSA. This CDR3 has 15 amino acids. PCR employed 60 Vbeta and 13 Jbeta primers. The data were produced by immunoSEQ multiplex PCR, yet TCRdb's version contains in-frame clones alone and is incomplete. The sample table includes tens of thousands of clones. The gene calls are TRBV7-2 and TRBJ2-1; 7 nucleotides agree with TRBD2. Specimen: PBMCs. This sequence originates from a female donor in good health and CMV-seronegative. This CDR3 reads CASSTESAVGREQFF. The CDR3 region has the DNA TGTGCCAGCAGCACAGAGTCGGCTGTCGGGAGGGAGCAGTTCTTC.